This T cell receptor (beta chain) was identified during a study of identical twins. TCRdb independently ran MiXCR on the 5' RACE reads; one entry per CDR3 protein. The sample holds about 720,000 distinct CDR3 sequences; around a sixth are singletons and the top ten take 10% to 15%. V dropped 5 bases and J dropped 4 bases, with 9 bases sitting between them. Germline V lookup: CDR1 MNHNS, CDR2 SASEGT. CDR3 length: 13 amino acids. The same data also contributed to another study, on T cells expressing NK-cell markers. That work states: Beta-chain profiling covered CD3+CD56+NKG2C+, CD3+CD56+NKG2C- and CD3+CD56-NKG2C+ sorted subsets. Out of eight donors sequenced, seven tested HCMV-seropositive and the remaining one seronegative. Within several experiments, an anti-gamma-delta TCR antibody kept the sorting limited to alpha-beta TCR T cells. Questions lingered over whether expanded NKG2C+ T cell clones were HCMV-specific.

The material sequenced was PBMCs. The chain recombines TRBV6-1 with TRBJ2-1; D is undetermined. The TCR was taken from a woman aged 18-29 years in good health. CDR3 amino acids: CASSQDAYNEQFF. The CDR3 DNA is TGTGCCAGCAGTCAAGACGCTTACAATGAGCAGTTCTTC.